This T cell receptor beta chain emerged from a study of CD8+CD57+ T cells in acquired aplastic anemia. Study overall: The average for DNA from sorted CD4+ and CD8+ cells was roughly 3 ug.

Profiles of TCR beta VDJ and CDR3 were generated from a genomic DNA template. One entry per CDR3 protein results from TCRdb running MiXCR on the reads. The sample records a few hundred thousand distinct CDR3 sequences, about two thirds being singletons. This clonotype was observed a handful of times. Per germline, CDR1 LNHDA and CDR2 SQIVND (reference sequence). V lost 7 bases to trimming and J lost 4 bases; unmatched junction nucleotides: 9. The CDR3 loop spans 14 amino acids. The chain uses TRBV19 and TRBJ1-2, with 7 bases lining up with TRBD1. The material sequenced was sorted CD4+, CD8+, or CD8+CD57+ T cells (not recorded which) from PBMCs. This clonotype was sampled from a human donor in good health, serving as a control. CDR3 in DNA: TGTGCCAGTAACCCCCGACAGGGCCCCTATGGCTACACCTTC. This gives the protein CASNPRQGPYGYTF.